This TCR beta chain stems from a study of blood T cell repertoires in COVID-19 (TCRdb year 2020). Broadly, across the study: Samples covering the acute and convalescent phases of COVID-19 were provided by collaborators in the United States, Italy and Spain. The prospective study material was composed of cDNA or gDNA derived from T cells, B-cell-depleted T cells, or PBMCs. The dataset comprised deeply sampled blood TCRbeta repertoires from subjects exposed to, actively infected with, or recovered from COVID-19. The repertoires were made available in a free public database intended to serve as a resource for research on the immune response to SARS-CoV-2. The samples were drawn from the first 160 participants of the ongoing ImmuneRACE study and from more than 1,000 subjects provided by 6 global collaborators. A de-identified subject ID, COVID-19 status, age in years and sex were almost always included in the sample metadata. Where available, HLA class I and class II types were taken from metadata supplied by the sample provider and were not determined by assay-based typing.

One collaborating source in Seattle enrolled patients during active infection and followed them longitudinally through the course of disease. Each collaborating institution followed its own protocols to collect whole blood in K2EDTA tubes. Collaborator samples were shipped for TCRbeta analysis as frozen whole blood, isolated PBMCs, or DNA extracted from either sample type. The CDR3 measures 15 amino acids from cysteine to phenylalanine. The entry retains the CDR3 DNA only, 45 bases that are in frame from base 1. V trim: 6 bases; J trim: 4 bases; unmatched bases: 9. CDR1 is given as MNHEY and CDR2 as SMNVEV, both from the germline V gene (reference sequence). What the work shows at the level of the full study, not this receptor alone: Clinical and demographic metadata were provided uncurated, with the amount varying by source and participant.

TCRbeta CDR3 regions were amplified from genomic DNA by means of the immunoSEQ Assay, a bias-controlled multiplex PCR. In the source study's methods: Within the assay, amplification of reference gene primers was used to estimate how many nucleated cells each sample contained. To quantify the absolute abundance of each unique TCRbeta CDR3 rearrangement, sequence reads were collapsed and filtered. Productive Simpson clonality was computed per sample as the square root of Simpson's diversity index over productive rearrangements. TCRdb stores this immuneACCESS table with in-frame sequences only. Part of the clones is absent; in the studies checked, under half of the shortfall reflects unresolved V genes, and no reason is known for the rest. That table gives V, J and clone size, and the DNA gave D and trimming. The sample has about 200,000 clones on record, 75% to 85% of them singletons. The top ten hold 8% to 10% of the sample.

In regard to this clone: Its binding antigen is unknown. Base-call qualities are not available, and no considerably larger clone is one nucleotide away.

The chain was built from TRBV27 and TRBJ1-2; the junction holds 9 bases that match TRBD1. The TCR sequence derives from a woman aged 80 or older with COVID-19, enrolled during active disease. Sequencing was done on a sample of peripheral blood. CDR3 loop: CASRAGDREIYGYTF. The nucleotides read TGTGCCAGCAGAGCCGGGGACAGGGAGATCTATGGCTACACCTTC.